Following are 28 T cell receptor beta chains from one sample sequenced in a study of cytomegalovirus exposure and HLA in healthy donors. PCR amplification relied on 60 Vbeta primers (plus 13 Jbeta primers). Only in-frame clones appear in the TCRdb table, and some are missing; sequencing was by immunoSEQ multiplex PCR. This sample has some 62,000 clones, with 70% to 90% found just once. The specimen was PBMCs. The origin of the receptors is a man aged 18 to 29 in good health and CMV-seronegative.

The chain carries TRBV6-5 and TRBJ2-3, with 11 bases aligning to TRBD2. V shed 0 bases and J 5 bases; nucleotides not matched to a gene: 1. Germline CDR1 MNHEY, CDR2 SVGAGI. CDR3 size: 15 residues. CDR3 nucleotides: TGTGCCAGCAGTTACTCGGGGACTAGCGGAGATACGCAGTATTTT. It codes for CASSYSGTSGDTQYF.

The V gene is TRBV28, the J gene TRBJ2-7; D might be TRBD2 (7 bases). Germline assignment: CDR1 MDHEN and CDR2 SYDVKM. With 4 bases removed from V and 6 bases from J, the gap between germline ends came to 19 bases. This CDR3 contains 15 residues. This CDR3 is CASSSGASGHFEQYF. CDR3 bases: TGTGCCAGCAGTTCGGGGGCTAGCGGACATTTCGAGCAGTACTTC.

The rearrangement links TRBV5-6 to TRBJ1-1; 7 nucleotides line up with TRBD1. Germline lookup yields CDR1 SGHDT and CDR2 YYEEEE. The CDR3 has 13 residues. The junction had 0 bases not matched to a gene; V was cut back by 3 bases and J by 1 base. The CDR3 DNA reads TGTGCCAGCAGCTGGGACAGGAACACTGAAGCTTTCTTT. It yields the protein CASSWDRNTEAFF.

This rearrangement joins TRBV29-1 to TRBJ2-7, with 8 bases that match TRBD1. CDR3 size: 12 residues. Germline V gene lookup returns CDR1 SQVTM and CDR2 ANQGSEA. Trimming removed 4 bases from V and 5 bases from J; junction bases left unmatched: 4. Written as DNA, the CDR3 is TGCAGCGTTGGACAGGGGCTACACGAGCAGTACTTC. The encoded protein is CSVGQGLHEQYF.

This chain uses TRBV6-1 with TRBJ1-2, with TRBD1 as a possible D gene (6 bases). The CDR3 is made up of 10 amino acids. V lost 7 bases and J 12 bases, leaving 12 bases between the germline ends. Looked up from germline, CDR1 is MNHNS and CDR2 is SASEGT. The CDR3 DNA reads as TGTGCCAGCAATGGACAGCAGAACACCTTC. Protein sequence: CASNGQQNTF.

This chain connects TRBV4-1 to TRBJ1-1; 7 positions match TRBD1. The CDR3 spans 14 residues. V lost 4 bases, J lost 2 bases, and 4 bases stayed unmatched. The germline gives CDR1 MGHRA, CDR2 YSYEKL. The CDR3 sequence is CASSPTGTNTEAFF. The CDR3 DNA sequence: TGCGCCAGCAGCCCGACAGGGACTAACACTGAAGCTTTCTTT.

V gene TRBV7-2 combines with J gene TRBJ1-2; 8 bases are a match to TRBD1. CDR1 is SGHTA, CDR2 FQGNSA, per germline. V lost 5 bases, J lost 4 bases, and 9 bases stayed unmatched. This CDR3 has 15 residues. In nucleotides, the CDR3 is TGTGCCAGCAGCCCAGGGGGCGCCTGGGGCTATGGCTACACCTTC. Its protein product is CASSPGGAWGYGYTF.

The DNA for the CDR3 is TGTGCCACCAGCAGAGGGAGCTCCTACAATGAGCAGTTCTTC. This gives the protein CATSRGSSYNEQFF. V usage is TRBV15 and J usage is TRBJ2-1; no clear D. The ends were cut back, 1 base at V and 0 bases at J, with 4 bases in the middle. Germline values: CDR1 LNHNV, CDR2 YYDKDF (reference sequence). The CDR3 is 14 residues long.

The sample holds one count of this clone. The gene calls are TRBV7-9 and TRBJ1-1; D uncertain. The V and J ends lost 1 base and 7 bases respectively, with 10 bases between them. CDR3 length: 13 residues. Germline V gene lookup returns CDR1 SEHNR and CDR2 FQNEAQ (reference sequence). CDR3 DNA sequence: TGTGCCAGCAGCTTAGAAGATAGCCGTGAAGCTTTCTTT. Its translation is CASSLEDSREAFF.

The chain has TRBV2 and TRBJ2-6; 8 bases match TRBD1. The CDR3 length is 18 residues. Per the germline V gene, CDR1 is SNHLY and CDR2 is FYNNEI. Trimming took 7 bases from V and 0 from J; bases not matched to a gene: 11. The DNA for the CDR3 is TGTGCCAGCACCCCAGAACGGACAGGGCTCTCTGGGGCCAACGTCCTGACTTTC. It codes for CASTPERTGLSGANVLTF.

V and J are TRBV2 and TRBJ2-5; 9 bases map to TRBD2. After removal of 3 bases from V and 4 bases from J, the junction contained 6 bases not matched to a gene. The CDR3 is 15 residues long. The V gene's germline CDR1 is SNHLY and CDR2 FYNNEI. The CDR3 spells CASSDKRGASETQYF. In DNA form, the CDR3 reads TGTGCCAGCAGTGATAAGCGGGGGGCATCAGAGACCCAGTACTTC.

The genes are TRBV4-1 and TRBJ2-6, with a possible D match to TRBD1 (6 bases). The V and J ends lost 2 bases and 0 bases respectively, with 14 bases between them. Germline CDR1 is MGHRA and CDR2 is YSYEKL. This CDR3 spans 18 amino acids. CDR3 sequence reads: CASSQLTGYASGANVLTF. The CDR3 nucleotides are TGCGCCAGCAGCCAACTGACAGGTTACGCCTCTGGGGCCAACGTCCTGACTTTC.

The rearrangement links TRBV2 to TRBJ2-2, with 12 nucleotides matching TRBD2. This CDR3 has 17 residues. The junction had 5 bases not matched to a gene; V was cut back by 2 bases and J by 4 bases. Germline CDR1 and CDR2: SNHLY and FYNNEI. CDR3 in DNA: TGTGCCAGCAGTGAATCTTGGGGACTAGCGGGCACCGGGGAGCTGTTTTTT. Translation: CASSESWGLAGTGELFF.

The chain has TRBV19 and TRBJ1-5; 7 positions agree with TRBD1. Germline values: CDR1 LNHDA, CDR2 SQIVND (reference sequence). CDR3 length: 14 residues. V was pared by 7 bases and J by 6 bases, with 9 bases of the junction left unmatched. The CDR3 loop is CASTTGIGAQPQHF. The CDR3 bases are TGTGCCAGTACGACAGGGATTGGGGCTCAGCCCCAGCATTTT.

The V and J genes are TRBV30 and TRBJ2-1; 9 nucleotides agree with TRBD2. With V trimmed by 4 bases and J by 12 bases, 19 bases remained unmatched. The CDR3 has 16 amino acids. CDR1 is GTSNPN and CDR2 is SVGIG in the germline V gene (reference sequence). CDR3 nucleotides: TGTGCCTGGAATCTTTTGGGAAGCGGGGGGCCCGGGGGGCAGTTCTTC. Translation gives CAWNLLGSGGPGGQFF.

V gene TRBV29-1 combines with J gene TRBJ1-1; perhaps TRBD1 as D (5 bases). Between the trimmed V and J ends, which lost 8 bases and 1 base, there was a span of 8 bases. Germline V gene data show CDR1 as SQVTM and CDR2 as ANQGSEA. CDR3 length: 11 residues. This CDR3 is CSTQGNTEAFF. The CDR3 DNA follows: TGCAGCACCCAGGGGAACACTGAAGCTTTCTTT.

This clone was counted a single time. This chain joins TRBV15 and TRBJ2-5; perhaps TRBD1 as D (6 bases). CDR1 and CDR2 (germline): LNHNV, YYDKDF (reference sequence). V was trimmed by 0 bases and J by 5 bases, leaving 16 bases between them. This CDR3 contains 16 residues. The CDR3 DNA is TGTGCCACCAGCAGAGATATTGGGGGCGAAGGGGAGACCCAGTACTTC. Translating gives CATSRDIGGEGETQYF.

The chain employs TRBV28 and TRBJ2-5; D ambiguous. This CDR3 contains 12 residues. V was shortened by 1 base and J by 6 bases, with 6 bases between the two germline ends. Germline CDR1 is MDHEN and CDR2 is SYDVKM. The CDR3 DNA reads as TGTGCCAGCAGTTTATCAGCGCAGACCCAGTACTTC. This encodes CASSLSAQTQYF. The complete variable domain, with remaining parts taken from reference TRBV28 and TRBJ2-5, reads DVKVTQSSRYLVKRTGEKVFLECVQDMDHENMFWYRQDPGLGLRLIYFSYDVKMKEKGDIPEGYSVSREKKERFSLILESASTNQTSMYLCASSLSAQTQYFGPGTRLLVL.

J is TRBJ2-7 and V is TRBV12-5; D ambiguous. V was clipped by 0 bases and J by 3 bases, with 6 bases between them. Looked up from germline, CDR1 is LGHNT and CDR2 is FRNRAP. The CDR3 is 13 amino acids. CDR3: CASGLVPSYEQYF. The CDR3 nucleotides read TGTGCTAGTGGTTTGGTACCGAGCTACGAGCAGTACTTC.

Only a few counts were recorded for this clone. CDR3 protein: CASSLAQASTDTQYF. CDR3 in DNA: TGCGCCAGCAGCTTGGCGCAGGCTAGCACAGATACGCAGTATTTT. The chain is built from TRBV5-1 and TRBJ2-3, with D uncertain. Trimming took off 0 bases at V and 0 bases at J, with 8 bases between the two ends. Germline V gene lookup returns CDR1 SGHRS and CDR2 YFSETQ. This CDR3 is 15 amino acids long.

The chain employs TRBV6-5 and TRBJ2-3; tentative D call: TRBD2 (7 bases). This CDR3 contains 15 residues. Germline CDR1 is MNHEY and CDR2 is SVGAGI. V was cut by 6 bases and J by 2 bases, with 15 bases left in between. The CDR3, as DNA: TGTGCCAGCAGGCAAGGGGGGGCAAACACAGATACGCAGTATTTT. It yields the protein CASRQGGANTDTQYF.

This chain uses TRBV11-3 with TRBJ2-1; D is perhaps TRBD2 (6 bases). The germline CDR1 and CDR2 sequences are SGHNT and YENEEA. CDR3 length: 11 residues. The ends were cut back, 5 bases at V and 7 bases at J, with 6 bases in the middle. The CDR3 region has the DNA TGTGCCAGCAGCCGGGGGAATGAGCAGTTCTTC. Protein sequence: CASSRGNEQFF.

V gene TRBV7-9 combines with J gene TRBJ1-4; D is perhaps TRBD1 (6 bases). There are 13 residues in the CDR3. Germline CDR1 reads SEHNR; CDR2 reads FQNEAQ (reference sequence). Deletions cut 3 bases from V and 8 bases from J, with 10 bases between. The CDR3 reads CASSFSQGEKLFF. In nucleotides, the CDR3 is TGTGCCAGCAGCTTTTCGCAGGGGGAAAAACTGTTTTTT.

V and J are TRBV30 and TRBJ2-5; a weak D match, TRBD2 (5 bases). Trimming stripped 3 bases from V and 3 bases from J, with 14 bases between. This CDR3 comprises 14 residues. Germline loops: CDR1 GTSNPN, CDR2 SVGIG (reference sequence). The CDR3 sequence is CAWSLQTKEETQYF. DNA of the CDR3: TGTGCCTGGAGCCTACAGACTAAGGAAGAGACCCAGTACTTC. Together with reference TRBV30 and TRBJ2-5, the CDR3 gives the full variable domain: SQTIHQWPATLVQPVGSPLSLECTVEGTSNPNLYWYRQAAGRGLQLLFYSVGIGQISSEVPQNLSASRPQDRQFILSSKKLLLSDSGFYLCAWSLQTKEETQYFGPGTRLLVL.

This chain uses TRBV19 with TRBJ2-7; the D gene is possibly TRBD1 (6 bases). From germline, CDR1 is LNHDA and CDR2 SQIVND (reference sequence). V shed 2 bases and J shed 7 bases, with 12 bases lying between them. The CDR3 extends over 13 amino acids. The CDR3 here is CASSINRVGEQYF. CDR3 bases: TGTGCCAGTAGTATAAACAGGGTGGGGGAGCAGTACTTC. The whole variable domain, filled in from reference TRBV19 and TRBJ2-7, reads DGGITQSPKYLFRKEGQNVTLSCEQNLNHDAMYWYRQDPGQGLRLIYYSQIVNDFQKGDIAEGYSVSREKKESFPLTVTSAQKNPTAFYLCASSINRVGEQYFGPGTRLTVT.

This chain links TRBV29-1 with TRBJ1-6; 7 bases are a match to TRBD1. Per germline, CDR1 SQVTM and CDR2 ANQGSEA. J gave up 5 bases and V 6 bases, and 7 bases lay outside the gene matches. This CDR3 has 14 amino acids. This CDR3 reads CSVGGGTDNSPLHF. The CDR3 nucleotides read TGCAGCGTAGGAGGGGGGACAGATAATTCACCCCTCCACTTT.

The rearrangement uses TRBV6-6 and TRBJ1-2; unclear D gene. V was trimmed by 5 bases and J by 7 bases, leaving 17 bases between them. The CDR3 sequence is 14 residues long. Per the germline V gene, CDR1 is MNHNY and CDR2 is SVGAGI (reference sequence). The chain's CDR3 is CASSPLPSGSGYTF. Written as DNA, the CDR3 is TGTGCCAGCAGTCCCCTCCCCAGCGGTAGTGGCTACACCTTC.

The chain is built from TRBV18 and TRBJ2-3; D perhaps matches TRBD2 (7 bases). Germline loops: CDR1 KGHSH, CDR2 LQKENI. The CDR3 loop spans 15 amino acids. Trimming removed 8 bases at V and 6 bases at J, with 21 bases between. This chain's CDR3 is CASTSNKGGYDTQYF. CDR3 bases: TGTGCCAGCACGTCAAACAAGGGGGGGTATGATACGCAGTATTTT.